A selection of T cell receptor beta chains follows, all from one sample in a study of blood T cell repertoires in COVID-19. Method: immunoSEQ multiplex PCR; TCRdb's copy keeps in-frame clones and lacks some. The repertoire holds 220,000 or so clones, around 86% seen once, with roughly 2% in the top ten. Sequenced sample: PBMCs or T cells enriched from blood (not recorded which). These receptors all stem from a woman between 50 and 59 years old who had recovered from COVID-19. Both conserved end residues are part of each CDR3. Fields, in order: J gene, V gene, clone size, D gene, CDR3 protein, CDR3 DNA. D genes are given only for firm matches. Expanded clones are given a class, and other clones once, few, many or no size at all.

j_gene: TRBJ1-2
v_gene: TRBV7-2
abundance: few
d_gene: .
CDR3aa: CASSFGGLVRNSGYTF
CDR3nt: TGTGCCAGCAGCTTCGGGGGGCTGGTTAGAAATAGTGGCTACACCTTC

j_gene: TRBJ1-5
v_gene: TRBV29-1
abundance: .
d_gene: TRBD1
CDR3aa: CSAVEGAVNQPQHF
CDR3nt: TGCAGCGCCGTAGAGGGGGCGGTCAATCAGCCCCAGCATTTT

j_gene: TRBJ1-6
v_gene: TRBV11-2
abundance: few
d_gene: .
CDR3aa: CASRRPKDGENSPLHF
CDR3nt: TGTGCCAGCCGCCGCCCCAAGGACGGGGAAAATTCACCCCTCCACTTT

j_gene: TRBJ2-3
v_gene: TRBV5-1
abundance: once
d_gene: TRBD1
CDR3aa: CASSIQQGDTQYF
CDR3nt: TGCGCCAGCAGCATCCAACAGGGGGATACGCAGTATTTT

j_gene: TRBJ2-7
v_gene: TRBV2
abundance: .
d_gene: .
CDR3aa: CASSEIEIPSPYEQYF
CDR3nt: TGTGCCAGCAGTGAAATAGAGATCCCTTCCCCCTACGAGCAGTACTTC

j_gene: TRBJ1-2
v_gene: TRBV3-1/TRBV3-2
abundance: .
d_gene: .
CDR3aa: CASRRIGGGSDDGDYGYTF
CDR3nt: TGTGCCAGCAGGCGTATAGGTGGTGGCAGCGACGACGGAGACTATGGCTACACCTTC

j_gene: TRBJ2-2
v_gene: TRBV30
abundance: many
d_gene: TRBD1
CDR3aa: CAWQTGQGDTGELFF
CDR3nt: TGTGCCTGGCAGACGGGACAGGGAGACACCGGGGAGCTGTTTTTT

j_gene: TRBJ2-1
v_gene: TRBV6-5
abundance: .
d_gene: .
CDR3aa: CASSYMGGGEQFF
CDR3nt: TGTGCCAGCAGTTATATGGGGGGTGGTGAGCAGTTCTTC

j_gene: TRBJ1-4
v_gene: TRBV7-8
abundance: .
d_gene: TRBD1
CDR3aa: CASSRGQDNEKLFF
CDR3nt: TGTGCCAGCAGCCGGGGACAGGATAATGAAAAACTGTTTTTT

j_gene: TRBJ1-3
v_gene: TRBV7-9
abundance: .
d_gene: .
CDR3aa: CASSQTVSSGNTIYF
CDR3nt: TGTGCCAGCAGCCAGACAGTGAGCTCTGGAAACACCATATATTTT

j_gene: TRBJ1-1
v_gene: TRBV19
abundance: .
d_gene: .
CDR3aa: CASSLAVNTEAFF
CDR3nt: TGTGCCAGTAGTCTGGCAGTGAACACTGAAGCTTTCTTT

j_gene: TRBJ2-1
v_gene: TRBV5-1
abundance: .
d_gene: TRBD1
CDR3aa: CASSISGTGANEQFF
CDR3nt: TGCGCCAGCAGTATTTCCGGGACAGGGGCAAATGAGCAGTTCTTC

j_gene: TRBJ2-3
v_gene: TRBV2
abundance: .
d_gene: TRBD2
CDR3aa: CASSRGGTDTQYF
CDR3nt: TGTGCCAGCAGTCGGGGGGGCACAGATACGCAGTATTTT

j_gene: TRBJ1-4
v_gene: TRBV13
abundance: .
d_gene: .
CDR3aa: CASSFGTEINEKLFF
CDR3nt: TGTGCCAGCAGCTTCGGGACTGAAATTAATGAAAAACTGTTTTTT

j_gene: TRBJ2-7
v_gene: TRBV15
abundance: .
d_gene: TRBD2
CDR3aa: CATSRDLLAGETYEQYF
CDR3nt: TGTGCCACCAGCAGAGATCTCCTAGCGGGGGAGACCTACGAGCAGTACTTC